This TCR beta chain was documented in a study of human T cells and chemical hapten exposure. In the study overall: Application of 0.01% DPC to the upper back was done by patch test, with a reading at 6 days.

The CDR3 consists of 19 residues. Germline lookup yields CDR1 SGHAT and CDR2 FQNNGV. V gave up 6 bases and J gave up 3 bases; unmatched junction bases: 10. TCRdb processed the RACE reads anew with MiXCR; each CDR3 protein has one entry. The sample holds around 56,000 distinct CDR3 sequences, roughly a tenth seen once. The time point here: pre-sensitization, week 0. As to treatment: therapeutic diphenylcyclopropenone sensitization with weekly scalp DPC. Patch tests were applied only after blood draws. The source of this sequence is a man aged 40-49 years with alopecia areata. Some clones in this sample may be carry-over from other donors' samples. V gene TRBV11-2 combines with J gene TRBJ2-2, with TRBD2 matching 16 bases. The sample consisted of whole blood, taken in connection with sensitization to the hapten diphenylcyclopropenone (DPC). The CDR3: CASRFAGLAGGPDTGELFF. The CDR3 nucleotides read TGTGCCAGCAGATTCGCGGGACTAGCGGGAGGGCCGGACACCGGGGAGCTGTTTTTT.